Given below is one T cell receptor (beta chain) in context. Libraries were prepared by immunoSEQ multiplex PCR; TCRdb keeps only in-frame clonotypes and omits some of them. The sample lists hundreds of thousands of clones, about two thirds occurring once. Donors comprised healthy HIV-negative adults lacking recent acute infections or vaccinations. In the CD4+ fraction, cells were divided into CD45RA+ naive and CD45RA-negative memory subsets. This sample is part of a study of shared clonotypes between healthy human individuals. The CDR3 has 15 residues. The V gene's germline CDR1 is SEHNR and CDR2 FQNEAQ (reference sequence). The ends lost 5 bases at V and 5 bases at J; junction bases unmatched: 8.

This clonotype was sampled from a woman aged 25 to 39 in good health. The sequencing input was memory CD4+ T cells sorted from blood. Subset specified: CD45RA-negative fraction. The rearrangement uses TRBV7-9 and TRBJ1-2; 10 nucleotides line up with TRBD1. This CDR3 reads CASSDRDRGIYGYTF. In nucleotides, the CDR3 is TGTGCCAGCAGCGACCGGGACAGGGGAATTTATGGCTACACCTTC.